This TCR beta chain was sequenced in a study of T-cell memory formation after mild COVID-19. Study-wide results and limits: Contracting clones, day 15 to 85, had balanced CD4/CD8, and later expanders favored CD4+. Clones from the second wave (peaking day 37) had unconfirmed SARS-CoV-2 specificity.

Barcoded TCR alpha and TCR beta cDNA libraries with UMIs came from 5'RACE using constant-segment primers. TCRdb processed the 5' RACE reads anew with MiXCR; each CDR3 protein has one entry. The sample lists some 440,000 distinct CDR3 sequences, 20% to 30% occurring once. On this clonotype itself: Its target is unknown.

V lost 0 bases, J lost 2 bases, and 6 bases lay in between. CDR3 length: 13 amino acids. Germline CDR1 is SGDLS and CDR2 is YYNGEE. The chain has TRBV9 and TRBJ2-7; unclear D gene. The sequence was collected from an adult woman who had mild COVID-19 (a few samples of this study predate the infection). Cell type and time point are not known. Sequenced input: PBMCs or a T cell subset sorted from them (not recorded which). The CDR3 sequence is CASSVGLAYEQYF. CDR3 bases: TGTGCCAGCAGCGTAGGTCTCGCCTACGAGCAGTACTTC.